The next 5 T cell receptor beta chains were all read from a single sample in a study of cytomegalovirus exposure and HLA in healthy donors. PCR employed 60 Vbeta and 13 Jbeta primers. This table comes from immunoSEQ multiplex PCR, and its TCRdb copy is limited to in-frame clones, with some not included. The table lists about 140,000 clones, roughly 80% of them singletons. Sequencing was performed on PBMCs. Receptors originate from a male donor in good health and CMV-seronegative.

This clone has only one observation. V gene TRBV9 combines with J gene TRBJ1-1, with 7 bases aligning to TRBD1. The CDR3 extends over 12 amino acids. J was trimmed by 13 bases and V by 5 bases; bases with no gene match: 11. Germline V lookup: CDR1 SGDLS, CDR2 YYNGEE. The CDR3 bases are TGTGCCAGCAGTTTAAATCCGGGACAGTTTTTCTTT. As protein: CASSLNPGQFFF. The variable domain in full, with the rest retrieved from reference TRBV9 and TRBJ1-1, is DSGVTQTPKHLITATGQRVTLRCSPRSGDLSVYWYQQSLDQGLQFLIQYYNGEERAKGNILERFSAQQFPDLHSELNLSSLELGDSALYFCASSLNPGQFFFGQGTRLTVV.

The chain employs TRBV25-1 and TRBJ2-5; 7 bases agree with TRBD1. TRBJ2-7 explains the end of the DNA better; the J call may be wrong. In germline, CDR1 is MGHDK, CDR2 SYGVNS. The CDR3 contains 13 residues. DNA of the CDR3: TGTGCCAGCTCTGGACAGGACCCCTACGAGCAGTACTTC. It encodes CASSGQDPYEQYF.

CDR3 DNA sequence: TGTGCCAGCAGGCTAACAGGGGAGAACGGCTACACCTTC. Translated: CASRLTGENGYTF. This chain uses TRBV6-6 with TRBJ1-2, with TRBD1 matching 7 bases. After removal of 6 bases from V and 8 bases from J, the junction contained 9 bases not matched to a gene. The CDR3 contains 13 residues. Germline lookup yields CDR1 MNHNY and CDR2 SVGAGI (reference sequence).

The J gene is TRBJ2-2, the V gene TRBV28, with D possibly TRBD1 on 5 matching bases. The CDR3 covers 17 residues. Trimming took off 4 bases at V and 5 bases at J, with 20 bases between the two ends. CDR1 and CDR2 from the germline V gene are MDHEN and SYDVKM. This chain's CDR3 is CASSYTPTVSHTGELFF. DNA for the CDR3: TGTGCCAGCAGTTATACACCGACAGTGTCCCATACCGGGGAGCTGTTTTTT.

The V call is TRBV7-8, the J call TRBJ2-1; D not resolved. The CDR3 length is 16 residues. V lost 5 bases, J lost 0 bases, and 14 bases lay in between. CDR1 is SGHVS, CDR2 FQNEAQ, per germline. In DNA, the CDR3 is TGTGCCAGCAGCCCTTACGAGTTTAGCTCCTACAATGAGCAGTTCTTC. It yields the protein CASSPYEFSSYNEQFF. Based on the CDR3 plus reference TRBV7-8 and TRBJ2-1, the full variable domain is GAGVSQSPRYKVAKRGQDVALRCDPISGHVSLFWYQQALGQGPEFLTYFQNEAQLDKSGLPSDRFFAERPEGSVSTLKIQRTQQEDSAVYLCASSPYEFSSYNEQFFGPGTRLTVL.